This TCR beta chain was documented in a study of vaccination and CD4 T cells after COVID-19. The treatment is: roughly 11-day PBMC culture with coronavirus spike peptide pools or control peptides (ViraFEST assay). In its sample, this clonotype was seen a few times. Its target is not known. CDR3 size: 13 residues. The V gene lost 7 bases and the J gene lost 8 bases, with 12 bases spanning the gap. CDR1 is LNHDA and CDR2 is SQIVND in the germline V gene (reference sequence). The study sequenced cultured CD4+ T cell DNA using the Oncomine TCR Beta short-read assay. TCRdb processed the PCR reads anew with MiXCR; each CDR3 protein has one entry. The data contain about 15,000 distinct CDR3 sequences, roughly 30% of them seen just once; the ten biggest clones take up roughly 14%.

The genes are TRBV19 and TRBJ1-6; D not resolved. Sequencing was carried out using cultured CD4+ T cells from blood. The sequence was collected from a human donor with COVID-19. The CDR3 nucleotides are TGTGCCAGTATGAATACGATGGATTCACCCCTCCACTTT. Translating it yields CASMNTMDSPLHF.